The clone carrying this TCR beta chain occurred a few times. Other DNA sequences in the same sample also yield this CDR3. This specimen comes from a study of follicular helper T cells after annual influenza vaccination. Method: immunoSEQ multiplex PCR; TCRdb's copy keeps in-frame clones and lacks some. The sample records under 15,000 clones, about four fifths being singletons. Time point of the sample: 2015-2016 season, pre-vaccination. Between about 35 and 110 mL of blood was drawn per time point. In germline, CDR1 is SNHLY, CDR2 FYNNEI. CDR3 size: 13 residues. Trimming stripped 8 bases from V and 0 bases from J, with 11 bases between.

The receptor's source is an adult who received the influenza vaccine. Sequenced here: CXCR5- memory CD4+ T cells sorted from blood, sampled on the day of influenza vaccination. V and J are TRBV2 and TRBJ2-7; tentative D call: TRBD1 (5 bases). The CDR3 sequence is CASSQVVSYEQYF. The CDR3 DNA sequence: TGTGCCAGCTCACAGGTGGTCTCCTACGAGCAGTACTTC.